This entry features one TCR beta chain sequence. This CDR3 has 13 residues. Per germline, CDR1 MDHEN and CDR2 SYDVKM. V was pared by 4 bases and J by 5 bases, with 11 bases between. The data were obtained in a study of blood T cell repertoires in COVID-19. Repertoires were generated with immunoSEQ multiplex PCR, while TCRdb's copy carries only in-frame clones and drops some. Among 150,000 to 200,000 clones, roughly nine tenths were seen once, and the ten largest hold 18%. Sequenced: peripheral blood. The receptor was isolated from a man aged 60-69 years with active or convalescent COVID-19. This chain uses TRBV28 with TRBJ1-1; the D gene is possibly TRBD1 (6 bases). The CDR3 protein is CASSSGALTEAFF. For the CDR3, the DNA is TGTGCCAGCAGTTCAGGGGCCCTTACTGAAGCTTTCTTT.